This T cell receptor (beta chain) was identified during a study of T cell clonotyping in hematopoietic cell transplantation. Study conclusions and caveats: CD4 and CD8 repertoire contributions could not be separated without sorting. Pathologically expanded recipient clonotypes increased progressively from day 30 to day 180 as diversity fell.

As for this clone: Antigen specificity is unknown.

Sequencing was performed with immunoSEQ multiplex PCR; in TCRdb, only in-frame clones are kept and a portion is missing. The sample lists more than 55,000 clones; around 94% were seen once. Germline CDR1 SGHAT, CDR2 FQNNGV. The length of the CDR3 is 17 residues. J lost 6 bases, V lost 1 base, and 9 bases had no gene match. This sequence originates from a man aged 45-65 years in good health. Some clones in this sample may be carry-over from other donors' samples. The sequenced sample was peripheral blood mononuclear cells. The gene calls are TRBV11-2 and TRBJ2-7; 13 nucleotides match TRBD2. This chain's CDR3 is CASSLVALAGGSREQYF. As DNA, the CDR3 is TGTGCCAGCAGCTTAGTTGCACTAGCGGGAGGGAGTCGCGAGCAGTACTTC.